The entry that follows covers one T cell receptor (beta chain) sequence. The antigen remains undetermined. The source of the sample is a study of T cell responses to AZD1222 COVID-19 vaccine. Repertoires were generated with immunoSEQ multiplex PCR, while TCRdb's copy carries only in-frame clones and drops some. The table records 100,000 to 150,000 clones, more than 80% of them present only once. V shed 0 bases and J shed 1 base, with 12 bases lying between them. This CDR3 region has 16 residues. CDR1 and CDR2 (germline): SGHRS, YFSETQ. Whole-study results and caveats: Researchers report vaccine-associated CD4 TCRs spanning spike, with dominance at 160-218 and 743-854.

The sequence came from an adult in good health. The rearrangement links TRBV5-1 to TRBJ2-3, with D perhaps TRBD2 (6 bases). The sequencing used peripheral blood, collected on day 0 of AZD1222 vaccination. CDR3 region: CASSLGRALGTDTQYF. The CDR3 DNA is TGCGCCAGCAGCTTGGGGAGGGCCTTGGGCACAGATACGCAGTATTTT.